A single sample is the source of the 8 T cell receptor beta chains below, sequenced in a study of blood T cells in healthy people across ages. The use of a sample-barcoded 5' primer and a J-beta primer mix characterized a second PCR of about 7 to 12 cycles. Each CDR3 protein gets one entry after TCRdb re-called the 5' RACE reads with MiXCR. Of approximately 1,700,000 distinct CDR3 sequences listed, more than 35% are singletons. The specimen was blood. Receptors were obtained from a human donor in good health.

This clonotype has a handful of counts. The chain uses TRBV12-3 or TRBV12-4 and TRBJ2-2, with D possibly TRBD1 on 5 matching bases. Deletions cut 5 bases from V and 2 bases from J, with 15 bases between. The CDR3 has 16 residues. The CDR3 nucleotides read TGTGCCAGCAGTCCCCTGGGGCCTCTCAACACCGGGGAGCTGTTTTTT. Residues: CASSPLGPLNTGELFF.

This clonotype has more than one count but fewer than ten. This chain connects TRBV7-2 to TRBJ2-3; D not certain. The CDR3 covers 15 residues. Deletions cut 1 base from V and 1 base from J, with 9 bases between. Germline lookup yields CDR1 SGHTA and CDR2 FQGNSA. The DNA of the CDR3 is TGTGCCAGCAGCTTAGAGGCTTTCGGCACAGATACGCAGTATTTT. Amino acid sequence: CASSLEAFGTDTQYF.

About this clonotype: A much larger clone is a single base away; this may be a read error. The gene calls are TRBV6-2 or TRBV6-3 and TRBJ2-1, with D possibly TRBD2 on 5 matching bases. Germline-derived CDR1 and CDR2 are MNHEY and SVGEGT. CDR3 length: 12 amino acids. Trimming took off 4 bases at V and 13 bases at J, with 14 bases between the two ends. Here the CDR3 reads CASSSSRLTQFF. CDR3 DNA: TGTGCCAGCAGTTCTAGCAGGCTCACCCAGTTCTTC.

This clonotype was observed a few times. CDR3 nucleotide sequence: TGCAGTGCTAGCCACTCTCGCCTGGCGGGAGGCCAAGAGACCCAGTACTTC. Encoded protein: CSASHSRLAGGQETQYF. The rearrangement uses TRBV20-1 and TRBJ2-5; 8 bases map to TRBD2. Germline-derived CDR1 and CDR2 are DFQATT and SNEGSKA (reference sequence). This CDR3 contains 17 residues. The trim removed 3 bases at V and 1 base at J, leaving 13 bases unmatched.

The chain links TRBV29-1 to TRBJ1-6, with D possibly TRBD1 on 6 matching bases. The CDR3 length is 13 residues. Germline assignment: CDR1 SQVTM and CDR2 ANQGSEA. The ends were cut back, 7 bases at V and 6 bases at J, with 13 bases in the middle. In nucleotides, the CDR3 is TGCAGCGCCATGACAGGCGGTAATTCACCCCTCCACTTT. This translates into CSAMTGGNSPLHF.

The chain links TRBV5-5 to TRBJ2-1; the D is unclear. From germline, CDR1 is SGHKS and CDR2 YYEKEE (reference sequence). V was pared by 7 bases and J by 8 bases, with 7 bases between. The CDR3 contains 10 residues. CDR3 region: CASGSHEQFF. In DNA form, the CDR3 reads TGTGCCAGCGGAAGCCATGAGCAGTTCTTC.

This chain links TRBV9 with TRBJ2-5; TRBD2 is a possible D gene (5 bases). Germline values: CDR1 SGDLS, CDR2 YYNGEE. This CDR3 is built from 14 residues. Trimming removed 0 bases at V and 7 bases at J, with 13 bases between. CDR3: CASSVEGAVGTQYF. DNA of the CDR3: TGTGCCAGCAGCGTAGAAGGAGCGGTGGGGACCCAGTACTTC.

This clonotype was picked up a small number of times. The chain couples TRBV28 to TRBJ2-3; a possible D gene is TRBD1 (5 bases). Trimming stripped 2 bases from V and 2 bases from J, with 14 bases between. The CDR3 contains 16 residues. The germline CDR1 and CDR2 sequences are MDHEN and SYDVKM. CDR3 nucleotides: TGTGCCAGCAGTTTAGGGGCAGAAAAGTTCACAGATACGCAGTATTTT. Its protein product is CASSLGAEKFTDTQYF. Full variable domain (outside the CDR3, taken from reference TRBV28 and TRBJ2-3): DVKVTQSSRYLVKRTGEKVFLECVQDMDHENMFWYRQDPGLGLRLIYFSYDVKMKEKGDIPEGYSVSREKKERFSLILESASTNQTSMYLCASSLGAEKFTDTQYFGPGTRLTVL.